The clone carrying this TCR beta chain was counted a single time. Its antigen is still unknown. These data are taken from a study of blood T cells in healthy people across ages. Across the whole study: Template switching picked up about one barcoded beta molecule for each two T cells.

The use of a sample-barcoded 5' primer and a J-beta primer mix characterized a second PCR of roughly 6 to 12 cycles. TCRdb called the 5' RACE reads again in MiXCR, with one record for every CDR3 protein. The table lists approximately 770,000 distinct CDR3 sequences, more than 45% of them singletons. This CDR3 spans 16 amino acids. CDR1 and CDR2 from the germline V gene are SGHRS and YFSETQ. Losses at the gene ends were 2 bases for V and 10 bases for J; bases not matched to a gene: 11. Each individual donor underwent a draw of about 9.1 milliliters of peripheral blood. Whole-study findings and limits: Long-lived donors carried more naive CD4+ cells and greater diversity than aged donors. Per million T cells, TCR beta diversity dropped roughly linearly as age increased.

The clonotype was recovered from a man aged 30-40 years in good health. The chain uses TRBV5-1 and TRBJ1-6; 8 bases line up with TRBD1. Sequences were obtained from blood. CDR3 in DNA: TGCGCCAGCAGCTTCTACTTGACAGGGGATCGCTCACCCCTCCACTTT. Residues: CASSFYLTGDRSPLHF.